The clone carrying this T cell receptor beta chain was counted only a few times. The data were obtained in a study of blood T cell repertoires in COVID-19. Profiled with immunoSEQ multiplex PCR; TCRdb holds only in-frame clones, not every one. The table records roughly 220,000 clones, 81% of them present only once. Trimming removed 3 bases from V and 3 bases from J; junction bases left unmatched: 10. Germline V gene lookup returns CDR1 KGHSH and CDR2 LQKENI. This CDR3 has 17 residues. Those enrolled in Seattle joined during active infection and were followed longitudinally afterward. The chain employs TRBV18 and TRBJ1-2; the match to TRBD1 covers 10 bases. Sequencing was performed on peripheral blood. This TCR came from a woman older than 75 with COVID-19, enrolled during active disease. The DNA for the CDR3 is TGTGCCAGCTCACCCGCTTTAACCGGGACAGGGGACTATGGCTACACCTTC. This translates into CASSPALTGTGDYGYTF.